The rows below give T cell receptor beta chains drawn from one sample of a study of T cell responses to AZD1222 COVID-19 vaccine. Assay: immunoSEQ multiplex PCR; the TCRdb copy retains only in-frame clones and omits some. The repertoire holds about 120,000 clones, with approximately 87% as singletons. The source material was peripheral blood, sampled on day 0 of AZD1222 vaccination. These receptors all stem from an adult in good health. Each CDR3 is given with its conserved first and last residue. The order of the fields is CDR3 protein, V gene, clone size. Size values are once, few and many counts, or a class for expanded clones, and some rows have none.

CDR3: CASSLGTAGNTIYF
V: TRBV6-5
size: .

CDR3: CASSDRQETQYF
V: TRBV6-2/TRBV6-3
size: once

CDR3: CASCSGSGGPYNEQFF
V: TRBV19
size: .

CDR3: CASSSPFLDARQYF
V: TRBV5-5
size: once

CDR3: CASSLGLIYGYTF
V: TRBV12-3/TRBV12-4
size: .

CDR3: CASSLQGPLSNTGELFF
V: TRBV5-5
size: once

CDR3: CASSQDGRGDGYTF
V: TRBV4-3
size: .

CDR3: CASSYQGLAGRETQYF
V: TRBV6-2/TRBV6-3
size: .

CDR3: CSVGRQGPNTEAFF
V: TRBV29-1
size: .

CDR3: CASSRSMGGYQPQHF
V: TRBV4-2
size: .

CDR3: CASIGSRDGATNEKLFF
V: TRBV25-1
size: .

CDR3: CASSLEGIRGYTF
V: TRBV7-9
size: once

CDR3: CASSSPNGLGPDNYGYTF
V: TRBV5-1
size: .

CDR3: CASSRHQETQYF
V: TRBV11-2
size: .

CDR3: CASSSDGYSNQPQHF
V: TRBV7-2
size: .

CDR3: CASSEEAGGSSRRETQYF
V: TRBV6-1
size: .

CDR3: CATAGGLTDTQYF
V: TRBV3-1/TRBV3-2
size: .

CDR3: CASSTPGLPNEQFF
V: TRBV6-2/TRBV6-3
size: .

CDR3: CASSQDRDEQYF
V: TRBV3-1/TRBV3-2
size: .

CDR3: CASSLVRSTDTQYF
V: TRBV7-9
size: .

CDR3: CASSEQDSNQPQHF
V: TRBV6-1
size: .

CDR3: CASSIDGNTIYF
V: TRBV19
size: .

CDR3: CASSQDRGWSGNTIYF
V: TRBV4-3
size: .

CDR3: CASSQAEGLDQPQHF
V: TRBV4-1
size: .

CDR3: CASGLVRGQGGTEAFF
V: TRBV12-5
size: .

CDR3: CASSSDRQPQHF
V: TRBV12-3/TRBV12-4
size: .

CDR3: CASSQDGLMRGRDTQYF
V: TRBV4-2
size: .

CDR3: CASSVGGAARKINQPQHF
V: TRBV9
size: .

CDR3: CASSLVRGHEQFF
V: TRBV11-2
size: .

CDR3: CASSLQGFYNEQFF
V: TRBV7-2
size: .

CDR3: CASSPRWLDSNQPQHF
V: TRBV18
size: few

CDR3: CASSDTGTTEAFF
V: TRBV5-1
size: .

CDR3: CATSSKQGAGQPQHF
V: TRBV15
size: .

CDR3: CASSLQGNGDTQYF
V: TRBV5-4
size: .

CDR3: CASRKQGTEAFF
V: TRBV2
size: .

CDR3: CASSTPPRGGGAARDEQYF
V: TRBV19
size: once

CDR3: CATTGTGGFATNEKLFF
V: TRBV19
size: few

CDR3: CASSPGPAAGNTEAFF
V: TRBV4-1
size: .